Presented here are 22 T cell receptor beta chains from one specimen sequenced in a study of early T cells in non-severe SARS-CoV-2 infection. Using its own MiXCR run on the 5' RACE reads, TCRdb lists one record per CDR3 protein. The repertoire holds 100,000 to 120,000 distinct CDR3 sequences, with around an eighth as singletons. Sequencing was performed on whole blood, taken at baseline. All receptors come from an adult who was a healthcare worker with PCR-confirmed SARS-CoV-2 infection or an uninfected control (not recorded which).

The sample holds a few counts of this clonotype. The chain joins TRBV2 to TRBJ1-4, with D possibly TRBD1 on 6 matching bases. Germline V gene data show CDR1 as SNHLY and CDR2 as FYNNEI. Trimming stripped 6 bases from V and 0 bases from J, with 14 bases between. This CDR3 spans 16 amino acids. The CDR3 sequence is CASSHLDSATNEKLFF. For the CDR3, the DNA is TGTGCCAGCAGCCACTTGGACAGTGCAACTAATGAAAAACTGTTTTTT. Together with reference TRBV2 and TRBJ1-4, the CDR3 gives the full variable domain: EPEVTQTPSHQVTQMGQEVILRCVPISNHLYFYWYRQILGQKVEFLVSFYNNEISEKSEIFDDQFSVERPDGSNFTLKIRSTKLEDSAMYFCASSHLDSATNEKLFFGSGTQLSVL.

The chain has TRBV7-8 and TRBJ2-3, with D maybe TRBD2 (6 bases). The CDR3 contains 15 residues. V was shortened by 4 bases and J by 2 bases, with 13 bases between the two germline ends. CDR1 and CDR2 from the germline V gene are SGHVS and FQNEAQ. CDR3 DNA: TGTGCCAGCAGCTACGGGAGACTCCACACAGATACGCAGTATTTT. Residues: CASSYGRLHTDTQYF. Based on the CDR3 plus reference TRBV7-8 and TRBJ2-3, the full variable domain is GAGVSQSPRYKVAKRGQDVALRCDPISGHVSLFWYQQALGQGPEFLTYFQNEAQLDKSGLPSDRFFAERPEGSVSTLKIQRTQQEDSAVYLCASSYGRLHTDTQYFGPGTRLTVL.

This clonotype was counted at least ten times. The CDR3 sequence is CSVEGRPSDTQYF. The CDR3, as DNA: TGCAGCGTTGAGGGCAGGCCGTCAGATACGCAGTATTTT. The J gene is TRBJ2-3, the V gene TRBV29-1; D gene unclear. The CDR3 covers 13 residues. The germline V and J ends were trimmed by 3 bases and 4 bases, with 11 bases remaining between them. From germline, CDR1 is SQVTM and CDR2 ANQGSEA.

This clonotype has at least ten counts. The chain links TRBV10-2 to TRBJ1-1, with TRBD1 matching 9 bases. Unmatched junction bases numbered 9, after V lost 3 bases and J lost 4 bases. This CDR3 has 16 residues. Germline V gene lookup returns CDR1 WSHSY and CDR2 SAAADI. The CDR3 DNA is TGCGCCAGCAGTGAATACCGAACAGGGGGCCTCACTGAAGCTTTCTTT. Amino acid sequence: CASSEYRTGGLTEAFF.

The V call is TRBV11-2, the J call TRBJ2-3; D is uncertain. The CDR3 runs to 11 residues. Trimming pared 5 bases from V and 5 bases from J, leaving 5 bases between. CDR1 and CDR2 (germline): SGHAT, FQNNGV. CDR3 residues: CASSPLDTQYF. CDR3 coding DNA: TGTGCCAGCAGCCCACTAGATACGCAGTATTTT. Variable domain in full (rest from reference TRBV11-2 and TRBJ2-3): EAGVAQSPRYKIIEKRQSVAFWCNPISGHATLYWYQQILGQGPKLLIQFQNNGVVDDSQLPKDRFSAERLKGVDSTLKIQPAKLEDSAVYLCASSPLDTQYFGPGTRLTVL.

The sample holds a few counts of this clonotype. The V gene is TRBV6-5, the J gene TRBJ2-1, with D tentatively TRBD1 or TRBD2 (6 bases each). The germline gives CDR1 MNHEY, CDR2 SVGAGI. This CDR3 is 16 amino acids long. Trimming took off 2 bases at V and 0 bases at J, with 11 bases between the two ends. The CDR3, as DNA: TGTGCCAGCAGTTACCGGAGGGGGAGCTCCTACAATGAGCAGTTCTTC. Translating it yields CASSYRRGSSYNEQFF.

This clonotype came up a few times. V is TRBV18 and J is TRBJ2-1; perhaps D is TRBD1 or TRBD2 (5 bases each). The CDR3 loop spans 15 amino acids. V lost 6 bases and J lost 6, with 18 bases in between. In germline, CDR1 is KGHSH, CDR2 LQKENI. CDR3 coding DNA: TGTGCCAGCTCCTACATTGGGGCCCGGGGCAATGAGCAGTTCTTC. Protein sequence: CASSYIGARGNEQFF.

The chain links TRBV5-5 to TRBJ2-3; D not resolved. Germline V CDR1 and CDR2: SGHKS, YYEKEE (reference sequence). The CDR3 spans 14 residues. Trimming removed 0 bases from V and 6 bases from J, with 11 bases in between. The CDR3 is CASSLASLGDTQYF. CDR3 coding DNA: TGTGCCAGCAGCTTGGCCTCCTTGGGGGATACGCAGTATTTT.

The chain recombines TRBV20-1 with TRBJ2-3, with D uncertain. The length of the CDR3 is 15 residues. Germline V gene data show CDR1 as DFQATT and CDR2 as SNEGSKA (reference sequence). Trimming stripped 0 bases from V and 0 bases from J, with 10 bases between. The CDR3 nucleotides are TGCAGTGCTAGAGATGGTAGGCGAAGCACAGATACGCAGTATTTT. This translates into CSARDGRRSTDTQYF.

This clonotype occurred a few times. The chain has TRBV28 and TRBJ1-2; D gene uncertain. Between the trimmed V and J ends, which lost 5 bases and 2 bases, there was a span of 12 bases. Germline V gives CDR1 MDHEN, CDR2 SYDVKM. The CDR3 sequence is 14 residues long. In DNA form, the CDR3 reads TGTGCCAGCAGTACCTCACCGATAAACTATGGCTACACCTTC. Translation gives CASSTSPINYGYTF.

The sample holds a few counts of this clonotype. The V gene is TRBV12-3 or TRBV12-4, the J gene TRBJ2-1; 10 bases fit TRBD1. V trimming: 6 bases; J trimming: 8 bases; junction bases outside the gene matches: 7. The CDR3 loop spans 14 amino acids. In DNA, the CDR3 is TGTGCCAGCAGGCGGACAGGGGGGTTTGATGAGCAGTTCTTC. Translating it yields CASRRTGGFDEQFF.

The CDR3 bases are TGTGCCATCATGAGCGGGGGGGCGTCAGGTCGCACAGATACGCAGTATTTT. Protein sequence: CAIMSGGASGRTDTQYF. This chain joins TRBV28 and TRBJ2-3; 10 bases are shared with TRBD2. V dropped 10 bases and J dropped 1; count of bases not matched to a gene: 14. The CDR3 spans 17 residues. Germline V lookup: CDR1 MDHEN, CDR2 SYDVKM. Looking up the rest from reference TRBV28 and TRBJ2-3 gives the full variable domain: DVKVTQSSRYLVKRTGEKVFLECVQDMDHENMFWYRQDPGLGLRLIYFSYDVKMKEKGDIPEGYSVSREKKERFSLILESASTNQTSMYLCAIMSGGASGRTDTQYFGPGTRLTVL.

The rearrangement links TRBV4-1 to TRBJ1-2; a possible D gene is TRBD1 (5 bases). V gave up 0 bases and J gave up 8 bases, with 13 bases separating them. The CDR3 has 14 amino acids. The germline gives CDR1 MGHRA, CDR2 YSYEKL. The CDR3 protein is CASSQETERQGYTF. In nucleotides, the CDR3 is TGCGCCAGCAGCCAAGAGACAGAGCGTCAAGGCTACACCTTC.

This clonotype has only a few counts. This chain connects TRBV12-3 or TRBV12-4 to TRBJ1-5; 11 nucleotides agree with TRBD1. Losses at the gene ends were 7 bases for V and 9 bases for J; bases not matched to a gene: 11. CDR3 length: 15 amino acids. The CDR3 sequence: CASNMGQGVLLPQHF. In DNA, the CDR3 is TGTGCCAGCAATATGGGACAGGGGGTCTTGCTGCCCCAGCATTTT.

The chain links TRBV11-2 to TRBJ1-1; D gene uncertain. The CDR3 spans 13 residues. Germline V gives CDR1 SGHAT, CDR2 FQNNGV. Deletions cut 5 bases from V and 6 bases from J, with 13 bases between. As DNA, the CDR3 is TGTGCCAGCAGCCCCTACCGACCGCCTGAAGCTTTCTTT. It translates to CASSPYRPPEAFF.

The table lists this clonotype with a few counts. This chain links TRBV20-1 with TRBJ2-7; perhaps TRBD2 as D (6 bases). Trimming left V 0 bases short and J 2 bases short, with 11 bases between. The V gene's germline CDR1 is DFQATT and CDR2 SNEGSKA (reference sequence). The CDR3 runs to 14 residues. The CDR3 bases are TGCAGTGCTAGAGATCGAATAGCGGCCTACGAGCAGTACTTC. Amino acids: CSARDRIAAYEQYF.

This sequence joins TRBV28 and TRBJ1-6; 10 nucleotides match TRBD1. V was pared by 7 bases and J by 0 bases, with 3 bases of the junction left unmatched. The length of the CDR3 is 16 residues. The germline V gene encodes CDR1 MDHEN and CDR2 SYDVKM. CDR3 loop: CASKGQGYSYNSPLHF. In DNA form, the CDR3 reads TGTGCCAGCAAGGGACAGGGGTACTCCTATAATTCACCCCTCCACTTT.

About this clonotype: At one end, the junction sequence differs from germline, possibly due to a read error. The V gene is TRBV28, the J gene TRBJ1-3, with D possibly being TRBD1 (5 bases). Germline CDR1 is MDHEN and CDR2 is SYDVKM. The CDR3 loop spans 13 amino acids. CDR3 region: CASARGSENTIYF. The CDR3, as DNA: TGTGCCAGCGCAAGGGGCTCTGAAAACACCATATATTTT. The full variable domain, in which reference TRBV28 and TRBJ1-3 provide the parts outside the CDR3, is DVKVTQSSRYLVKRTGEKVFLECVQDMDHENMFWYRQDPGLGLRLIYFSYDVKMKEKGDIPEGYSVSREKKERFSLILESASTNQTSMYLCASARGSENTIYFGEGSWLTVV.

V and J are TRBV2 and TRBJ1-2; D is possibly TRBD1 (5 bases). The CDR3 sequence is 14 residues long. Germline assignment: CDR1 SNHLY and CDR2 FYNNEI. V dropped 0 bases and J dropped 2 bases, with 7 bases sitting between them. Here the CDR3 reads CASSEANRNYGYTF. DNA for the CDR3: TGTGCCAGCAGTGAAGCCAACAGGAACTATGGCTACACCTTC. Complete variable domain (other parts from reference TRBV2 and TRBJ1-2): EPEVTQTPSHQVTQMGQEVILRCVPISNHLYFYWYRQILGQKVEFLVSFYNNEISEKSEIFDDQFSVERPDGSNFTLKIRSTKLEDSAMYFCASSEANRNYGYTFGSGTRLTVV.

Ten or more counts support this clonotype. The rearrangement joins TRBV12-3 or TRBV12-4 to TRBJ2-5; 9 bases map to TRBD1. The V segment lost 6 bases and the J segment 2 bases; nucleotides outside the gene matches: 7. CDR3 length equals 15 residues. CDR3 sequence reads: CASSSQGALQETQYF. The CDR3 nucleotides are TGTGCCAGCAGCTCACAGGGGGCACTTCAAGAGACCCAGTACTTC.

The chain combines TRBV5-1 with TRBJ2-1; D tentatively fits TRBD1 or TRBD2 (5 bases each). V was trimmed by 5 bases and J by 4 bases, leaving 10 bases between them. Germline CDR1 is SGHRS and CDR2 is YFSETQ. The CDR3 runs 13 residues. CDR3 amino acids: CASSDRGYNEQFF. CDR3 in DNA: TGCGCCAGCAGTGACAGAGGGTACAATGAGCAGTTCTTC.

This clonotype occurred a few times. The genes are TRBV5-1 and TRBJ2-2; perhaps TRBD1 as D (5 bases). V was shortened by 4 bases and J by 5 bases, with 9 bases between the two germline ends. The germline gives CDR1 SGHRS, CDR2 YFSETQ. This CDR3 is 13 amino acids long. CDR3 in amino acids: CASSTQGTGELFF. DNA of the CDR3: TGCGCCAGCAGCACTCAGGGAACCGGGGAGCTGTTTTTT.